The clone carrying this T cell receptor (beta chain) was seen more than once but under ten times. In building TCR beta libraries, iRepertoire HTBI primers were used together with Arm-PCR of CDR3 regions. TCRdb independently ran MiXCR on the multiplex PCR reads; one entry per CDR3 protein. The repertoire has 550,000 to 600,000 distinct CDR3 sequences, about 16% of them found once; the top ten carry about 12%. Time point in this sample: newly diagnosed GD, antithyroid drugs for less than 3 months. PBMCs provided the RNA from which the TCR library was made. The CDR3 length is 16 residues. Germline CDR1 DFQATT, CDR2 SNEGSKA (reference sequence). Trimming at V came to 2 bases and at J to 6 bases, leaving 9 bases not matched to a gene. The data belong to a study of regulatory T cells in long-lasting Graves disease. A further study also used this sample, focusing on T cells in Graves' hyperthyroidism and ophthalmopathy.

The V gene is TRBV20-1, the J gene TRBJ1-6, with 8 bases matching TRBD1. The clonotype comes from a man younger than 35 with Graves disease. Sequenced material: peripheral blood mononuclear cells (PBMCs), taken at new diagnosis, from a patient treated with antithyroid drugs. CDR3 residues: CSARHLHDRGNSPLHF. The CDR3 bases are TGCAGTGCTAGACACTTACATGACAGGGGTAATTCACCCCTCCACTTT.